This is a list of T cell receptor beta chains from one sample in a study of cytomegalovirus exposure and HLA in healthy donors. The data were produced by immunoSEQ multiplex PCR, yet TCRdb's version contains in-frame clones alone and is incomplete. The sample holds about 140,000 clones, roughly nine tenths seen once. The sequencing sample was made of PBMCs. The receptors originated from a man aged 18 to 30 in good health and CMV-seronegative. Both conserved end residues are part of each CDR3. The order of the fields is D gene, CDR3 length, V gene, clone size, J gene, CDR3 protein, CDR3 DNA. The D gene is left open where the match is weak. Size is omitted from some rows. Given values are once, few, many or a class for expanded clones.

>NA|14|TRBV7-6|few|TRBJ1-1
CASSLGTGWTEAFF
TGTGCCAGCAGCTTAGGAACAGGATGGACTGAAGCTTTCTTT
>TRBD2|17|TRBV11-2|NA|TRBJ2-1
CASSSSNSGSSYNEQFF
TGTGCCAGCAGCTCCTCGAATAGCGGGAGCTCCTACAATGAGCAGTTCTTC
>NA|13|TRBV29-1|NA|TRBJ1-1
CSVYSAALTEAFF
TGCAGCGTTTACTCGGCGGCTTTGACTGAAGCTTTCTTT
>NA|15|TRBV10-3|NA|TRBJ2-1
CAISEARSSYNEQFF
TGTGCCATCAGTGAAGCGCGCAGCTCCTACAATGAGCAGTTCTTC
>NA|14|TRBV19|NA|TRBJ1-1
CASSIGTFNTEAFF
TGTGCCAGTAGTATCGGGACATTTAACACTGAAGCTTTCTTT
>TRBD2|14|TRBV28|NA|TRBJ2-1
CASSPGGRRDEQFF
TGTGCCAGCAGCCCTGGCGGGAGGAGGGATGAGCAGTTCTTC
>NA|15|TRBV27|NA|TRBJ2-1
CASSLLATSYNEQFF
TGTGCCAGCAGTTTACTAGCGACCTCCTACAATGAGCAGTTCTTC
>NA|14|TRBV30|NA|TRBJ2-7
CAWSWGVPPHEQYF
TGTGCCTGGAGTTGGGGAGTCCCGCCGCACGAGCAGTACTTC
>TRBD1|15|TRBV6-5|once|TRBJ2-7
CASKTTGTGTYEQYF
TGTGCCAGCAAGACGACCGGGACAGGGACCTACGAGCAGTACTTC
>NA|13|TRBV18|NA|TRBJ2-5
CASSPRHQETQYF
TGTGCCAGCTCACCTCGTCACCAAGAGACCCAGTACTTC
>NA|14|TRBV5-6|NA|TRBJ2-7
CASSLGDFSYEQYF
TGTGCCAGCAGCTTGGGGGACTTCTCCTACGAGCAGTACTTC
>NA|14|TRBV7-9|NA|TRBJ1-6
CASSLETGNSPLHF
TGTGCCAGCAGCTTAGAAACGGGGAATTCACCCCTCCACTTT
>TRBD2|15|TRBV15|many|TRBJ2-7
CATSRAEGLAYEQYF
TGTGCCACCAGCCGAGCGGAAGGACTAGCCTACGAGCAGTACTTC
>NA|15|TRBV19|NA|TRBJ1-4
CASSIVRELNEKLFF
TGTGCCAGTAGTATAGTTCGGGAGTTAAATGAAAAACTGTTTTTT
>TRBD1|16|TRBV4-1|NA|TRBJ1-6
CASSLQWTGDNSPLHF
TGCGCCAGCAGCCTACAATGGACAGGAGATAATTCACCCCTCCACTTT
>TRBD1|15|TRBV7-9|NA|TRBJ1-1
CASMDRVEGNTEAFF
TGTGCCAGCATGGACAGGGTAGAAGGGAACACTGAAGCTTTCTTT
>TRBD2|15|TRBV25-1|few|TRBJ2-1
CASTGPGTSPNEQFF
TGTGCCAGCACCGGGCCGGGGACTAGTCCGAATGAGCAGTTCTTC
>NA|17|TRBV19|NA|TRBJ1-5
CASSIARKVMGFRPQHF
TGTGCCAGTAGTATAGCCCGAAAGGTTATGGGCTTCCGGCCCCAGCATTTT
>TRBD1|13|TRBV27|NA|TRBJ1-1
CASRSTGRTEAFF
TGTGCCAGCAGATCGACAGGGCGGACTGAAGCTTTCTTT
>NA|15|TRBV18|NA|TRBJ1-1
CASSPDVFGSTEAFF
TGTGCCAGCTCACCGGACGTGTTTGGGAGCACTGAAGCTTTCTTT
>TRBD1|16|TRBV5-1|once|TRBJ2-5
CASSFDGQGMQETQYF
TGCGCCAGCAGCTTTGACGGACAGGGCATGCAAGAGACCCAGTACTTC
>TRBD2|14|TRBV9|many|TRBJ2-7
CASSVETSGYEQYF
TGTGCCAGCAGCGTAGAAACTAGCGGGTATGAGCAGTACTTC
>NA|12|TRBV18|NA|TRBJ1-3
CASSPSVDTIYF
TGTGCCAGCTCACCCTCGGTGGACACCATATATTTT
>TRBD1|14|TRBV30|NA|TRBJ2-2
CAWSLRGRAGELFF
TGTGCCTGGAGTCTTAGGGGGCGCGCCGGGGAGCTGTTTTTT
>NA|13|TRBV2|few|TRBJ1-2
CASRGYTGSGYTF
TGTGCCAGCAGAGGATATACAGGGAGCGGCTACACCTTC
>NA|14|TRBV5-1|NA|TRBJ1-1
CASSLESGNTEAFF
TGCGCCAGCAGCTTGGAGTCGGGGAACACTGAAGCTTTCTTT
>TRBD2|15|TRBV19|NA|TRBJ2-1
CASSIGGRPYNEQFF
TGTGCCAGTAGTATTGGCGGGAGACCCTACAATGAGCAGTTCTTC
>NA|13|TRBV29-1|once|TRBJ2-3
CSVDQGLTDTQYF
TGCAGCGTTGACCAGGGCCTCACAGATACGCAGTATTTT
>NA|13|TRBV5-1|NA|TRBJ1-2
CASSLDSNYGYTF
TGCGCCAGCAGTCTAGACAGTAACTATGGCTACACCTTC
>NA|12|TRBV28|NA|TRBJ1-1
CASGNRPGRAFF
TGTGCCAGCGGGAACAGGCCCGGACGCGCTTTCTTT
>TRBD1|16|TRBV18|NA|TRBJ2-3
CASSPIRGLTTDTQYF
TGTGCCAGCTCACCAATTAGGGGGCTCACCACAGATACGCAGTATTTT
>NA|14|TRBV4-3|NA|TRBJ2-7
CASSQDSDSYEQYF
TGCGCCAGCAGCCAAGATAGTGACTCCTACGAGCAGTACTTC
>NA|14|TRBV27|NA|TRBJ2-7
CASSLFQNSYEQYF
TGTGCCAGCAGTTTATTCCAAAACTCCTACGAGCAGTACTTC
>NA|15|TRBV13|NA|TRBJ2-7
CASSLAPGGSYEQYF
TGTGCCAGCAGCCTCGCCCCGGGTGGCAGCTACGAGCAGTACTTC
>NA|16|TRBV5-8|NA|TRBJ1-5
CASYYQRGGPHQPQHF
TGTGCCAGCTATTATCAACGGGGGGGCCCCCATCAGCCCCAGCATTTT
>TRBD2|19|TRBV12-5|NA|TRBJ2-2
CASGLASSGGRWGTGELFF
TGTGCTAGTGGTTTGGCCTCTAGCGGGGGCCGATGGGGGACCGGGGAGCTGTTTTTT
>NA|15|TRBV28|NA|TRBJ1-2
CASTSRGVVNYGYTF
TGTGCCAGCACCTCCCGGGGGGTCGTTAACTATGGCTACACCTTC
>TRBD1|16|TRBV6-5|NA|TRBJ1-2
CASSYSVDRGGYGYTF
TGTGCCAGCAGTTACTCGGTCGACAGGGGCGGGTATGGCTACACCTTC